Listed below are T cell receptor beta chains from one sample, sequenced in a study of persistence of HIV-infected CD4 T cells. These receptors have no identified antigens. Generated by immunoSEQ multiplex PCR, the TCRdb table keeps only in-frame clones and is missing some. The sample has about 43,000 clones, around 78% seen once. The sample was CD4+ T cells sorted from PBMCs after roughly 20-hour stimulation, taken from a patient who received antiretroviral therapy. These receptors came from an adult man with HIV who was CMV-seropositive. The conserved cysteine and the conserved F or W are not part of the CDR3 here. Fields, in order: V gene, CDR3 length, J gene, CDR3 protein.

TRBV4-1	14	TRBJ1-5	ASSQDPPGTGKPQH
TRBV19	12	TRBJ2-2	ASSPRGGAGELF
TRBV25-1	13	TRBJ1-3	ASSRRGLSGNTIY
TRBV7-2	13	TRBJ1-2	ASSLLYQVNYGYT
TRBV3-1/TRBV3-2	12	TRBJ1-5	ASSLGGSNQPQH
TRBV9	15	TRBJ1-3	ASSVVDTWSSGNTIY
TRBV10-3	13	TRBJ1-4	AISEGENTNEKLF
TRBV5-8	13	TRBJ2-7	ASSLGLAGGPEQY
TRBV10-3	16	TRBJ2-2	AISAPPRIGGRTGELF
TRBV6-1	12	TRBJ2-7	ASSEAGDSYEQY
TRBV5-4	12	TRBJ1-2	ASSLEQGQGGYT
TRBV3-1/TRBV3-2	14	TRBJ1-3	ASSQLDLGGRNTIY
TRBV30	13	TRBJ1-6	AWRERGRVNSPLH
TRBV5-1	15	TRBJ2-7	ASSSLRGQGASGEQY
TRBV18	12	TRBJ2-2	ASSQLQDTGELF
TRBV7-8	11	TRBJ1-1	ASSLGENTEAF
TRBV5-1	14	TRBJ1-1	ASSPGHSEGNTEAF
TRBV9	13	TRBJ1-1	ASSVLTGAVAEAF
TRBV18	14	TRBJ2-7	ASSPQGSGVPYEQY
TRBV10-3	12	TRBJ2-3	ATLAGGPSDTQY
TRBV29-1	11	TRBJ1-1	SVLGRVNTEAF
TRBV5-1	13	TRBJ1-1	ASSLDGQGNTEAF
TRBV5-1	12	TRBJ2-7	ASSLSQGAHEQY
TRBV7-8	15	TRBJ2-7	ASSLGGWRGVGYEQY
TRBV5-6	14	TRBJ1-6	ASSFSPGQTNSPLH
TRBV5-1	13	TRBJ1-2	ASSIGTGGGYGYT
TRBV7-9	12	TRBJ1-6	ASSRAGAHSPLH
TRBV18	13	TRBJ1-4	ASSPGQGANEKLF
TRBV11-2	13	TRBJ2-4	ASSFGTVAKNIQY
TRBV7-9	15	TRBJ1-3	ASSLALAGHSGNTIY
TRBV3-1/TRBV3-2	15	TRBJ1-6	ASSHASGALYNSPLH
TRBV14	11	TRBJ1-5	ASSQRFDQPQH
TRBV7-2	10	TRBJ1-1	ASSQVRHEAF
TRBV6-5	12	TRBJ1-6	ASSYRGGNSPLH
TRBV3-1/TRBV3-2	12	TRBJ1-2	ASSPQGSNYGYT
TRBV19	11	TRBJ1-2	ATSSRESSGYT
TRBV2	14	TRBJ2-3	ASRKQTSGKTDTQY
TRBV20-1	10	TRBJ1-1	SASIQGTEAF
TRBV6-5	11	TRBJ1-5	ASTGQRNQPQH
TRBV29-1	9	TRBJ1-1	SARRNTEAF
TRBV5-1	13	TRBJ2-4	ASNYLPGTINIQY
TRBV7-6	16	TRBJ2-1	ASSIRLAGALNDNEQF
TRBV2	13	TRBJ2-1	ASSEERPASNEQF
TRBV18	14	TRBJ2-7	ASSPLRGKLGGEQY
TRBV6-5	10	TRBJ2-7	ASSGIGYEQY
TRBV7-9	12	TRBJ2-7	ASSQSGSTYEQY
TRBV24-1	13	TRBJ2-5	ATSDQDRGRETQY
TRBV7-9	10	TRBJ2-1	ASSLEGSEQF
TRBV11-1	11	TRBJ1-2	ASSLGGSRGYT
TRBV11-3	12	TRBJ2-1	ASSLTSGSREQF
TRBV19	13	TRBJ2-7	ASSLPGTATYEQY
TRBV9	13	TRBJ2-7	ASSPQTGGGYEQY